This record looks at one T cell receptor beta chain sequence and its context. This sample is part of a study of cytomegalovirus exposure and HLA in healthy donors. Study in general: Sequencing of 150 million to 200 million T cells in an earlier analysis found 100 million to 140 million unique TCR beta sequences. Genotyping of nearly 400 donors showed that around 86% belonged to the Caucasian-associated ancestry cluster.

PCR was performed using 60 Vbeta and 13 Jbeta primers. Measured with immunoSEQ multiplex PCR; TCRdb has only the in-frame clones, and not every one. The sample lists over 110,000 clones, around 75% seen once, with 3% to 3.5% in the top ten. The germline gives CDR1 MGHRA, CDR2 YSYEKL. The V and J ends lost 1 base and 0 bases respectively, with 10 bases between them. The CDR3 contains 16 residues. J is TRBJ2-1 and V is TRBV4-1, with D possibly matching TRBD2 (6 bases). Sequencing input: PBMCs. This clonotype was obtained from a female donor in good health and CMV-seronegative. The CDR3 spells CASSQGSSASYNEQFF. CDR3 nucleotide sequence: TGCGCCAGCAGCCAAGGTTCTAGCGCCTCCTACAATGAGCAGTTCTTC.